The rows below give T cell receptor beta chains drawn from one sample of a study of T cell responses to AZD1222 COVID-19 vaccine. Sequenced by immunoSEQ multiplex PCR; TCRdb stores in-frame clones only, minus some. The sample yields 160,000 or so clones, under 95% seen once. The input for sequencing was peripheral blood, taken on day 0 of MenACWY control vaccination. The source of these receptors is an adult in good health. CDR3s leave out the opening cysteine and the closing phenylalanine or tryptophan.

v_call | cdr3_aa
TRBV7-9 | ASARVGTEAF
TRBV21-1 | ATNRGRGTEAF
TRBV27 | ASRPRTSGRAADTQY
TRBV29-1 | SGKLTSGKTDTQY
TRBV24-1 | ATSDEGGNGYT
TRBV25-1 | ASSGGFYGYT
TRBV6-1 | ASSEMEGVGGNTIY
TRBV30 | AYKKAGYNQPQH
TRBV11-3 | ASSLEGDQPQH
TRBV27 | ASSQGTVPSYGYT
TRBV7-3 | ASSLGPSGQGAYEQY
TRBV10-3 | AISAGTENEKLF
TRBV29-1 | SGGTGGAVDEAF
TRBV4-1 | ASSQVKGHTEAF
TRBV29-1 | SVKQGQTYNEQF
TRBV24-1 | ATSDPQGTGANVLT
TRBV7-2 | ASSTRTGGHSPLH
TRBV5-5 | ASSDRGTGLAGNTIY
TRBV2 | ARRETGGNTIY
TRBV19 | ASRPQGIATSSYEQY
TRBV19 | ASTLTLGSYNEQF
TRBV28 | ASSTNLRDYVYEQY
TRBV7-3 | ASSLDSTDTQY
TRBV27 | ASSLSRDRGEQY
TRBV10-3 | AISVSGGNEQF
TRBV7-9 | ASTGTYEQY
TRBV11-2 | ASSPVPRQETQY
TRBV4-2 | ASSHFGQGVYSNQPQH
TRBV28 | ASTSGLAYQETQY
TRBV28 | ASILSNTGELF
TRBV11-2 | ASSPRTGSNQPQH
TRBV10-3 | AISGLAGEGGNEQF
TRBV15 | ATSRGTVNEKLF
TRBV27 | ASMGGRVGIQY
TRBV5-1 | ASSLVGSGFYNEQF